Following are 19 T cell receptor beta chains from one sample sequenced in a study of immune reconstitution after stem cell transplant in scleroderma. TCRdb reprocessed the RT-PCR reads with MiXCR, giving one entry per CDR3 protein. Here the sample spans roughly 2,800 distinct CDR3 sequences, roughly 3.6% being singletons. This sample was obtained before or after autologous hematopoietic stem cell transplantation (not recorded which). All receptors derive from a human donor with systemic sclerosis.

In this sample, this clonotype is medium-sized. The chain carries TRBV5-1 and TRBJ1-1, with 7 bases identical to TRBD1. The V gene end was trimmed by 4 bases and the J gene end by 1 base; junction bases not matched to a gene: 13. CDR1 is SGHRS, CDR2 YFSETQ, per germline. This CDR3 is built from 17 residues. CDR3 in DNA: TGCGCCAGCAGCCGTAGACAGGGCTCCCACAGGAACACTGAAGCTTTCTTT. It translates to CASSRRQGSHRNTEAFF.

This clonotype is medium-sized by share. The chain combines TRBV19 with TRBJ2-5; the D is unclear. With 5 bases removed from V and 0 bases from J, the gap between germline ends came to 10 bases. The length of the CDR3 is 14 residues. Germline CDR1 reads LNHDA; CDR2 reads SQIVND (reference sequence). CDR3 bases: TGTGCCAGTAGTCCCTCGTGGTACCAAGAGACCCAGTACTTC. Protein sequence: CASSPSWYQETQYF.

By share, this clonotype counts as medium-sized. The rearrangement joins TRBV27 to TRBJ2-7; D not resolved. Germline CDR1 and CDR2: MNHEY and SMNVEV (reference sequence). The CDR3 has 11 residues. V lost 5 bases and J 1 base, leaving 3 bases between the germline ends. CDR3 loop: CASSTSYEQYF. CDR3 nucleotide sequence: TGTGCCAGCAGTACTTCCTACGAGCAGTACTTC.

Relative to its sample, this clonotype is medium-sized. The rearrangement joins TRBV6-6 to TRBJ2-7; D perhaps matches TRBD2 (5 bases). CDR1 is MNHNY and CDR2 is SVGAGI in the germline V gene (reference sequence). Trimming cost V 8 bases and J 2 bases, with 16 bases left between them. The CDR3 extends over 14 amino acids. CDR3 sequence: CASALRSGPYEQYF. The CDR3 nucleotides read TGTGCCAGCGCTCTCAGGAGCGGACCCTACGAGCAGTACTTC.

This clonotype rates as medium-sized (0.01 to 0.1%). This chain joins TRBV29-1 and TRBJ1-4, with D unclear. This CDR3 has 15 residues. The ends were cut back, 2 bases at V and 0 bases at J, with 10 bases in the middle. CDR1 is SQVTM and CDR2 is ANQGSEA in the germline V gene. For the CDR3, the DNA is TGCAGCGTTGAACGTCGGGGAGCAACTAATGAAAAACTGTTTTTT. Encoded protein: CSVERRGATNEKLFF.

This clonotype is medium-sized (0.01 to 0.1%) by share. In nucleotides, the CDR3 is TGTGCCACCAGTGATTATTTTAGCGGAGGAGGGGATATATACAATGAGCAGTTCTTC. Its protein is CATSDYFSGGGDIYNEQFF. The rearrangement uses TRBV24-1 and TRBJ2-1; tentatively, D is TRBD2 (6 bases). The CDR3 totals 19 residues. V was trimmed by 2 bases and J by 4 bases, leaving 23 bases between them. Germline lookup yields CDR1 KGHDR and CDR2 SFDVKD.

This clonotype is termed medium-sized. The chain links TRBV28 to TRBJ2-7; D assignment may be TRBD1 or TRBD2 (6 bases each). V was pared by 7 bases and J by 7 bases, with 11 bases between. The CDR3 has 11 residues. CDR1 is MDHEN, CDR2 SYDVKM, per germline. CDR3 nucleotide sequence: TGTGCCAGCACCCTAGGGGGGGAGCAGTACTTC. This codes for CASTLGGEQYF.

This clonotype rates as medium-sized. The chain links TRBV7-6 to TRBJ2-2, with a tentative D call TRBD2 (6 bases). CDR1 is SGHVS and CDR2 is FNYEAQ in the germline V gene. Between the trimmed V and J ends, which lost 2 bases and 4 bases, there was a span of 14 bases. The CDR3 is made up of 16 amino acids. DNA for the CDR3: TGTGCCAGCAGCTTACTACCGGAGGGCCCCACCGGGGAGCTGTTTTTT. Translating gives CASSLLPEGPTGELFF. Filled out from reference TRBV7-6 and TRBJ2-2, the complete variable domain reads GAGVSQSPRYKVTKRGQDVALRCDPISGHVSLYWYRQALGQGPEFLTYFNYEAQQDKSGLPNDRFSAERPEGSISTLTIQRTEQRDSAMYRCASSLLPEGPTGELFFGEGSRLTVL.

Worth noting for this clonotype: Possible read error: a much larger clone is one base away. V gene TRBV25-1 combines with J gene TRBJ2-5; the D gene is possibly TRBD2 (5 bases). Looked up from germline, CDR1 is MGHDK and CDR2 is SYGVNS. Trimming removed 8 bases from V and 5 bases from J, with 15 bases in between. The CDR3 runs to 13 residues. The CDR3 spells CASSDGVLETQYF. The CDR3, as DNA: TGTGCCAGCTCGGACGGGGTCCTGGAGACCCAGTACTTC.

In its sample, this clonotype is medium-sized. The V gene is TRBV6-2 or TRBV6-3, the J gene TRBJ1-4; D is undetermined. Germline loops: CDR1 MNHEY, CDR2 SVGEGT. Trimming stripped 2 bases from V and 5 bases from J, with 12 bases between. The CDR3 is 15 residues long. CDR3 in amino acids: CASSYERTGNEKLFF. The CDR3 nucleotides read TGTGCCAGCAGTTACGAACGGACGGGGAATGAAAAACTGTTTTTT.

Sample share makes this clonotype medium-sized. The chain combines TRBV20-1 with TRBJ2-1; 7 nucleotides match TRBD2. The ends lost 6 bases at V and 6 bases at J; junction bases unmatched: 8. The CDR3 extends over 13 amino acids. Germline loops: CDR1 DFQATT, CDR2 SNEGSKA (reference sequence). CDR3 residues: CSAAGTIGNEQFF. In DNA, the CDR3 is TGCAGTGCGGCCGGGACTATCGGCAATGAGCAGTTCTTC.

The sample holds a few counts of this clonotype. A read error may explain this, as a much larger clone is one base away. CDR3 in DNA: TGTGCCAGCAGCTTGATCTGGGCAGGGATAGAAGAGACCCAGTACTTC. Translating gives CASSLIWAGIEETQYF. This sequence joins TRBV5-5 and TRBJ2-5; TRBD1 is a possible D gene (5 bases). The CDR3 contains 16 residues. The germline gives CDR1 SGHKS, CDR2 YYEKEE (reference sequence). The V and J ends lost 1 base and 3 bases respectively, with 16 bases between them.

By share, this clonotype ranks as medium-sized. CDR3 DNA sequence: TGTGCCAGCAGTTACCCGCGACTAGCGGGTAAAAGTGGGTACAATGAGCAGTTCTTC. As protein: CASSYPRLAGKSGYNEQFF. V and J are TRBV27 and TRBJ2-1; 10 bases align to TRBD2. V trimming: 4 bases; J trimming: 4 bases; junction bases outside the gene matches: 16. The CDR3 contains 19 residues. Germline loops: CDR1 MNHEY, CDR2 SMNVEV (reference sequence).

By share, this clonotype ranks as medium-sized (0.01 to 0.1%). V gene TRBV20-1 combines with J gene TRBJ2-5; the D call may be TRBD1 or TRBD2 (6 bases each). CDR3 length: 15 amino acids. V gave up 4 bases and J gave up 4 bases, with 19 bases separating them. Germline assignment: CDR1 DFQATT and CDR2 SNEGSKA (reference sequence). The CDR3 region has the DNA TGCAGTGCTAAGGGGGGACATGGGGCCACAGAGACCCAGTACTTC. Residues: CSAKGGHGATETQYF.

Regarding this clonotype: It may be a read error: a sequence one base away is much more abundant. This CDR3 is CSAGAVSEQFF. CDR3 nucleotide sequence: TGCAGTGCTGGGGCCGTCTCCGAGCAGTTCTTC. The chain has TRBV20-1 and TRBJ2-1; TRBD1 is a possible D gene (5 bases). Germline values: CDR1 DFQATT, CDR2 SNEGSKA (reference sequence). V was trimmed by 5 bases and J by 10 bases, leaving 12 bases between them. The CDR3 is 11 residues long.

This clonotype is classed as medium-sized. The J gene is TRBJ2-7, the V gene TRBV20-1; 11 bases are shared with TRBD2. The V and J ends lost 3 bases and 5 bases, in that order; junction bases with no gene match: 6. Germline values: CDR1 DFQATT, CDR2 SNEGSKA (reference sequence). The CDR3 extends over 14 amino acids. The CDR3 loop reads CSASILAGGDEQYF. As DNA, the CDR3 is TGCAGTGCTAGTATCCTAGCGGGGGGCGACGAGCAGTACTTC.

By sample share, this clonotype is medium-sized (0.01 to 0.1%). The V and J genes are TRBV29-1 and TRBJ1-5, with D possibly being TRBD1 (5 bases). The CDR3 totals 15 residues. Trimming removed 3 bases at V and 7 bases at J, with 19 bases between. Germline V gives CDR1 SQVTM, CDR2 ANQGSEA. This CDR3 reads CSVDVSEGILQPQHF. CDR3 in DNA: TGCAGCGTTGATGTGTCGGAGGGGATTTTGCAGCCCCAGCATTTT.

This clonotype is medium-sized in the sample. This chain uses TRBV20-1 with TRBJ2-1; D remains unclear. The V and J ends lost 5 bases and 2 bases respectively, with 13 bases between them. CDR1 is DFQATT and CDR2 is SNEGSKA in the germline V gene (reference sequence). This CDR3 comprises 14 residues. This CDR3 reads CSAPPSSPYNEQFF. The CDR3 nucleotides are TGCAGTGCTCCCCCTAGTAGTCCCTACAATGAGCAGTTCTTC.

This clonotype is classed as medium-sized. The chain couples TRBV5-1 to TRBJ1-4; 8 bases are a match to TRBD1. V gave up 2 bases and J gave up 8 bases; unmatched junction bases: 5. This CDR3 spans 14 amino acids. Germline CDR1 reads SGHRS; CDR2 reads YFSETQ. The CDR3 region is CASSFGQGREKLFF. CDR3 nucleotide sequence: TGCGCCAGCAGCTTTGGACAGGGTAGAGAAAAACTGTTTTTT.